The clone carrying this TCR beta chain was seen more than once but under ten times. The source of the sample is a study of technical replicates of blood from several donors. Sequencing was performed with immunoSEQ multiplex PCR; in TCRdb, only in-frame clones are kept and a portion is missing. The sample has 67,000 or so clones, 95% to 96% seen once. Trimming pared 6 bases from V and 3 bases from J, leaving 5 bases between. CDR1 is WNHNN, CDR2 SYGVQD, per germline (reference sequence). This CDR3 is 11 amino acids long. The specimen was T cells isolated from PBMCs. This sequence originates from a human donor in good health. The chain is built from TRBV10-1 and TRBJ1-1; D not resolved. The CDR3 coding sequence is TGCGCCAGCAGGTCCGACACTGAAGCTTTCTTT. Amino acids: CASRSDTEAFF.